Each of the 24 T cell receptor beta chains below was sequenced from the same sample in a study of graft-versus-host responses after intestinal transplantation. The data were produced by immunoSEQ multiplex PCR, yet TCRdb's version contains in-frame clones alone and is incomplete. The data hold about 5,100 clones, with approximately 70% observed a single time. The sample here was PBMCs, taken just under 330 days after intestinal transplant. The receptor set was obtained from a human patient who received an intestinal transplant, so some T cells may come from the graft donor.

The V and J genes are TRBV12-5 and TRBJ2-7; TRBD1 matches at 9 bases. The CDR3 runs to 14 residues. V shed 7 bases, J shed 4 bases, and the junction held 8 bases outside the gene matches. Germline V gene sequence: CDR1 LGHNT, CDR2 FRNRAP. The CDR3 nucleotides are TGTGCTAGTGCCCTGGACAGGGGAGGGTACGAGCAGTACTTC. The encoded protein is CASALDRGGYEQYF.

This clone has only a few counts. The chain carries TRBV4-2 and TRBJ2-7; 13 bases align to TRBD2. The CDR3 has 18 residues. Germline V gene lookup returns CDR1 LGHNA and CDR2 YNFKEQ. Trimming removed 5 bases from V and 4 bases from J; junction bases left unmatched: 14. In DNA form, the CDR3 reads TGTGCCAGCAGCGGTCCCGCTGGACTAGCGGGGGAGACTTACGAGCAGTACTTC. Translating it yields CASSGPAGLAGETYEQYF.

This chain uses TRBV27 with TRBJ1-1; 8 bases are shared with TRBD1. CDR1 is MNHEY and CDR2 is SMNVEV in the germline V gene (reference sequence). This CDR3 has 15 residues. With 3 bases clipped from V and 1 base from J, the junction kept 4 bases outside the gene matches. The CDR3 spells CASSFFGQGNTEAFF. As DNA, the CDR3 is TGTGCCAGCAGTTTTTTTGGACAGGGGAACACTGAAGCTTTCTTT.

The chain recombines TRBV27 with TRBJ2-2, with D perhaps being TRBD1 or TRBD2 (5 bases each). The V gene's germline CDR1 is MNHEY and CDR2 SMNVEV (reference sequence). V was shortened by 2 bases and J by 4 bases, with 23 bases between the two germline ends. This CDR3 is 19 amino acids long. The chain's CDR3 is CASSLRSGRAGLGTGELFF. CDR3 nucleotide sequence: TGTGCCAGCAGTTTACGGAGCGGTAGGGCAGGGTTGGGCACCGGGGAGCTGTTTTTT.

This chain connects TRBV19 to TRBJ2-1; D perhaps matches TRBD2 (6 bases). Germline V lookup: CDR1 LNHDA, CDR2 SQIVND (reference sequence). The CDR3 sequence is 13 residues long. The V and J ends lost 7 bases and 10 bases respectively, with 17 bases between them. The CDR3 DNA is TGTGCCAGTAAGTTAGGACCTCGGGGGGAGCAGTTCTTC. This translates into CASKLGPRGEQFF.

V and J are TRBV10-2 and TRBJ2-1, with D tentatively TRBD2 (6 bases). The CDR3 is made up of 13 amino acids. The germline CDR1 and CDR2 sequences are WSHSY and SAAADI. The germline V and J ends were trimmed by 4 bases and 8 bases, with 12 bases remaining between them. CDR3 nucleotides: TGCGCCAGCAGTGGCCTAGCGAGCGATGAGCAGTTCTTC. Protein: CASSGLASDEQFF.

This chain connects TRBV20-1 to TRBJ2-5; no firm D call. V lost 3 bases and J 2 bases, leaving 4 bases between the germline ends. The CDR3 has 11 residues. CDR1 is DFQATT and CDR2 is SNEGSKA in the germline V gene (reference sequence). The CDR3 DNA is TGCAGTGCTAGCAGGCAAGAGACCCAGTACTTC. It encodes CSASRQETQYF.

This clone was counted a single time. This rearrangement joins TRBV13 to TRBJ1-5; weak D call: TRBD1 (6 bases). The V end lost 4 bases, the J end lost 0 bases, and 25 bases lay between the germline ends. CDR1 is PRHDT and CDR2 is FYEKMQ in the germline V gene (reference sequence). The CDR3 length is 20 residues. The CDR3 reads CASSSRRTGTITNSNQPQHF. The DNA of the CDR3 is TGTGCCAGCAGCTCTCGGAGGACCGGGACAATCACGAATAGCAATCAGCCCCAGCATTTT. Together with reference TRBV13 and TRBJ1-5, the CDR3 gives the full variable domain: AAGVIQSPRHLIKEKRETATLKCYPIPRHDTVYWYQQGPGQDPQFLISFYEKMQSDKGSIPDRFSAQQFSDYHSELNMSSLELGDSALYFCASSSRRTGTITNSNQPQHFGDGTRLSIL.

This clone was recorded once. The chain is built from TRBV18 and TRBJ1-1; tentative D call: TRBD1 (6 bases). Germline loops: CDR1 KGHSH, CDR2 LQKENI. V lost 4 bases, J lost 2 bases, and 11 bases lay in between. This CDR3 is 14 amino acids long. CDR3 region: CASSQDSSNTEAFF. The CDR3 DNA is TGTGCCAGCTCACAGGACAGTTCTAACACTGAAGCTTTCTTT.

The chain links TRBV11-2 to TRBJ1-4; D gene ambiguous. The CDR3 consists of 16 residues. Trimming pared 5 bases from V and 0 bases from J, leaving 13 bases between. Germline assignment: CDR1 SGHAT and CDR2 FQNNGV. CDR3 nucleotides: TGTGCCAGCAGCCGACCTAGGGCTGCAACTAATGAAAAACTGTTTTTT. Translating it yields CASSRPRAATNEKLFF.

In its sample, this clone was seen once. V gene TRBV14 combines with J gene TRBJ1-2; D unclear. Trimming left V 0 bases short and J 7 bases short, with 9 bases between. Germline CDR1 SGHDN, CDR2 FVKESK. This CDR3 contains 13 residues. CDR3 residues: CASSQDMWSGYTF. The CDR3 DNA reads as TGTGCCAGCAGCCAAGATATGTGGTCTGGCTACACCTTC. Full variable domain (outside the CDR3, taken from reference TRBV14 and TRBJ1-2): EAGVTQFPSHSVIEKGQTVTLRCDPISGHDNLYWYRRVMGKEIKFLLHFVKESKQDESGMPNNRFLAERTGGTYSTLKVQPAELEDSGVYFCASSQDMWSGYTFGSGTRLTVV.

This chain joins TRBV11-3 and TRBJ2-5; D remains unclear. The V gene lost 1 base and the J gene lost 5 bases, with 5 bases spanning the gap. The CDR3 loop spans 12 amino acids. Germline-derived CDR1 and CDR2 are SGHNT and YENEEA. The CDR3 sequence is CASSLVVETQYF. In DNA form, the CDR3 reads TGTGCCAGCAGCTTAGTTGTCGAGACCCAGTACTTC. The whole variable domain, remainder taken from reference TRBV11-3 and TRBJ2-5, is EAGVVQSPRYKIIEKKQPVAFWCNPISGHNTLYWYLQNLGQGPELLIRYENEEAVDDSQLPKDRFSAERLKGVDSTLKIQPAELGDSAVYLCASSLVVETQYFGPGTRLLVL.

CDR3 DNA sequence: TGTGCCAGCAGTGAATGTATCTTGGGGGGGAGGGATACCTACGAGCAGTACTTC. As protein: CASSECILGGRDTYEQYF. The rearrangement uses TRBV25-1 and TRBJ2-7; 7 nucleotides line up with TRBD2. In germline, CDR1 is MGHDK, CDR2 SYGVNS. The CDR3 consists of 18 residues. V lost 1 base and J lost 2; bases outside the gene matches: 14.

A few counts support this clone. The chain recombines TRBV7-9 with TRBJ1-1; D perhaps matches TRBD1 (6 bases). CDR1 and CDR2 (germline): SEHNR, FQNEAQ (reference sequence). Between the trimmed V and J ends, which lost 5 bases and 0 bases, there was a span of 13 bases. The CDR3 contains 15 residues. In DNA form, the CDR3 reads TGTGCCAGCAGCGGGGGCGAGGGTATGAACACTGAAGCTTTCTTT. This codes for CASSGGEGMNTEAFF.

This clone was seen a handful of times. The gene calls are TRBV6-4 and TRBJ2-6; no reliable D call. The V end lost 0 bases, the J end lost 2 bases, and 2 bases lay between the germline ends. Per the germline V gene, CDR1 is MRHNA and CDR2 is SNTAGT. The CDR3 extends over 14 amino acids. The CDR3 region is CASSDSPGANVLTF. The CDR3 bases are TGTGCCAGCAGTGACTCCCCTGGGGCCAACGTCCTGACTTTC.

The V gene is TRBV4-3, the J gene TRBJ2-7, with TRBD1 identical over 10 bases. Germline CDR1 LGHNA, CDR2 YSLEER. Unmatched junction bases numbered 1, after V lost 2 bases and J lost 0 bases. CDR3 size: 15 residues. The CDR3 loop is CASSQRTGGSYEQYF. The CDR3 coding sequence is TGCGCCAGCAGCCAAAGGACAGGGGGCTCCTACGAGCAGTACTTC.

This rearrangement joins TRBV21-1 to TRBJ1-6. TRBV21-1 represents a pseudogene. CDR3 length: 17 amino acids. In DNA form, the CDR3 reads TGTGCCAGCAGCAACGGTCCAGCCGGACCCTATAATTCACCCCTCCACTTT. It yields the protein CASSNGPAGPYNSPLHF.

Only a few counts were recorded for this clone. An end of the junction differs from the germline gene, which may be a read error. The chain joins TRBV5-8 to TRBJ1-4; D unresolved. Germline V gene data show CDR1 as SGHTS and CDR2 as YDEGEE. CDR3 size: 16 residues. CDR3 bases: TGCGCCAGCAGCCAAGATCTGGGGTTCACTAATGAAAAACTGTTTTTT. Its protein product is CASSQDLGFTNEKLFF.

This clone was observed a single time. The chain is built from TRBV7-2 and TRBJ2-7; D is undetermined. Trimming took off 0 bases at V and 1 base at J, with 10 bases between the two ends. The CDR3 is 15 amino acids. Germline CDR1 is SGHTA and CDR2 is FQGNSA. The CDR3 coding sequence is TGTGCCAGCAGCTTAGCGAGGACGACATCCTACGAGCAGTACTTC. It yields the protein CASSLARTTSYEQYF. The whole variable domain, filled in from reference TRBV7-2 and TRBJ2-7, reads GAGVSQSPSNKVTEKGKDVELRCDPISGHTALYWYRQSLGQGLEFLIYFQGNSAPDKSGLPSDRFSAERTGGSVSTLTIQRTQQEDSAVYLCASSLARTTSYEQYFGPGTRLTVT.

The DNA of the CDR3 is TGTGCCTGGACGCCCGGGTGGGGCACTGAAGCTTTCTTT. This translates into CAWTPGWGTEAFF. The chain uses TRBV30 and TRBJ1-1, with D uncertain. Germline lookup yields CDR1 GTSNPN and CDR2 SVGIG (reference sequence). V was clipped by 4 bases and J by 4 bases, with 13 bases between them. CDR3 length: 13 residues. Filled out from reference TRBV30 and TRBJ1-1, the complete variable domain reads SQTIHQWPATLVQPVGSPLSLECTVEGTSNPNLYWYRQAAGRGLQLLFYSVGIGQISSEVPQNLSASRPQDRQFILSSKKLLLSDSGFYLCAWTPGWGTEAFFGQGTRLTVV.

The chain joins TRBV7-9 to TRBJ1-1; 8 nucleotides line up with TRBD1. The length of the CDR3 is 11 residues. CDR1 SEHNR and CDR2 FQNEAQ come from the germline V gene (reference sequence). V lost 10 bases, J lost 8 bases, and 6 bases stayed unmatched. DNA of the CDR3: TGTGCCACAGGGGGCGCCCAGGAAGCTTTCTTT. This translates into CATGGAQEAFF.

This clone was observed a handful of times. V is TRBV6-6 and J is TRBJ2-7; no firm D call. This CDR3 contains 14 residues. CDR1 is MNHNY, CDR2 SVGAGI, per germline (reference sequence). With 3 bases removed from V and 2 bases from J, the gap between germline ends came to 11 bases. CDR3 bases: TGTGCCAGCAGTTATCTCCCAGCAACCTACGAGCAGTACTTC. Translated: CASSYLPATYEQYF.

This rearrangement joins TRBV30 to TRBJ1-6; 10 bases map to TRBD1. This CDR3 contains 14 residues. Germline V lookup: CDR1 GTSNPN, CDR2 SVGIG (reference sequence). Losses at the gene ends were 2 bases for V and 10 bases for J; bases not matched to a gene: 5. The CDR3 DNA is TGTGCCTGGAGTCGGACAGGGGGAGACTCACCCCTCCACTTT. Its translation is CAWSRTGGDSPLHF.

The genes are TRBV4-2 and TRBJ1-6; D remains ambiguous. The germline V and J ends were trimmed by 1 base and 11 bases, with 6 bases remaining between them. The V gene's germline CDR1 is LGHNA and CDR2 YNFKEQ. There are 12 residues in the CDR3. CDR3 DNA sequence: TGTGCCAGCAGCCAAGTCATGGCACCCCTCCACTTT. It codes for CASSQVMAPLHF.